Listed here are 21 T cell receptor beta chains from one sample, sequenced in a study of technical replicates of blood from several donors. Method: immunoSEQ multiplex PCR; TCRdb's copy keeps in-frame clones and lacks some. The table includes about 14,000 clones, approximately 80% detected once. Sequencing input: PBMCs. These receptors were obtained from a human donor in good health.

This clone was seen only a few times. The gene calls are TRBV30 and TRBJ1-2, with D unresolved. V lost 0 bases, J lost 12 bases, and 11 bases lay in between. The CDR3 runs to 11 residues. Germline lookup yields CDR1 GTSNPN and CDR2 SVGIG (reference sequence). CDR3 nucleotides: TGTGCCTGGAGTGTGGCCCGGGTGCACACCTTC. As protein: CAWSVARVHTF.

The V and J genes are TRBV30 and TRBJ2-3; possibly TRBD2 for D (6 bases). The V end was cut by 3 bases, the J end by 2 bases, with 21 bases between. The CDR3 length is 17 residues. Germline V lookup: CDR1 GTSNPN, CDR2 SVGIG (reference sequence). CDR3 amino acids: CAWRRGQGGGVTDTQYF. In nucleotides, the CDR3 is TGTGCCTGGAGACGTGGGCAGGGAGGTGGTGTCACAGATACGCAGTATTTT.

The V and J genes are TRBV7-9 and TRBJ1-5; weak D call: TRBD1 (6 bases). V lost 5 bases and J lost 6, with 11 bases in between. The CDR3 sequence is 13 residues long. Germline V CDR1 and CDR2: SEHNR, FQNEAQ (reference sequence). CDR3 nucleotides: TGTGCCAGCAGCCAAGGGGGTAGTCAGCCCCAGCATTTT. Translation: CASSQGGSQPQHF.

This clone showed up just once. This sequence joins TRBV5-5 and TRBJ2-7; 8 positions match TRBD1. The CDR3 consists of 14 residues. After removal of 4 bases from V and 7 bases from J, the junction contained 10 bases not matched to a gene. Germline assignment: CDR1 SGHKS and CDR2 YYEKEE (reference sequence). In DNA, the CDR3 is TGTGCCAGCAGCCAATCGACAGGGGTCGAGGAGCAGTACTTC. It is translated as CASSQSTGVEEQYF. The variable domain in full, completed from reference TRBV5-5 and TRBJ2-7, reads DAGVTQSPTHLIKTRGQQVTLRCSPISGHKSVSWYQQVLGQGPQFIFQYYEKEERGRGNFPDRFSARQFPNYSSELNVNALLLGDSALYLCASSQSTGVEEQYFGPGTRLTVT.

This chain uses TRBV10-3 with TRBJ1-1, with 7 bases fitting TRBD1. This CDR3 contains 13 residues. Germline CDR1 reads ENHRY; CDR2 reads SYGVKD. V was clipped by 8 bases and J by 0 bases; unmatched bases: 3. Written as DNA, the CDR3 is TGTGCCATCTCAGGGGGGATGAACACTGAAGCTTTCTTT. As protein: CAISGGMNTEAFF.

This chain links TRBV10-1 with TRBJ2-3; 11 bases match TRBD2. J was trimmed by 2 bases and V by 7 bases; bases with no gene match: 8. Germline lookup yields CDR1 WNHNN and CDR2 SYGVQD (reference sequence). The CDR3 runs to 16 residues. The CDR3 DNA is TGCGCCAGCACCGAAGGACTAGCGGGTACCACAGATACGCAGTATTTT. It specifies CASTEGLAGTTDTQYF.

This sequence joins TRBV29-1 and TRBJ1-2; 8 positions agree with TRBD1. The germline gives CDR1 SQVTM, CDR2 ANQGSEA. This CDR3 has 12 residues. The trim removed 4 bases at V and 6 bases at J, leaving 4 bases unmatched. The CDR3 loop is CSVGTGTDGYTF. CDR3 nucleotide sequence: TGCAGCGTTGGGACAGGGACGGATGGCTACACCTTC.

The chain couples TRBV5-1 to TRBJ2-7; 9 positions match TRBD2. The V segment lost 4 bases and the J segment 6 bases; nucleotides outside the gene matches: 8. This CDR3 spans 14 amino acids. Germline lookup yields CDR1 SGHRS and CDR2 YFSETQ. CDR3 in amino acids: CASSELAGVSEQYF. The CDR3 nucleotides are TGCGCCAGCAGCGAACTAGCGGGTGTCTCCGAGCAGTACTTC.

As DNA, the CDR3 is TGTGCCAGCAGCCCCCCGGTGGGGGGAGAGTCTCCCGAGCAGTACTTC. Translation gives CASSPPVGGESPEQYF. V is TRBV4-2 and J is TRBJ2-7; TRBD2 might be the D (6 bases). With 4 bases removed from V and 6 bases from J, the gap between germline ends came to 22 bases. Germline V gene data show CDR1 as LGHNA and CDR2 as YNFKEQ. The CDR3 sequence is 16 residues long.

The V call is TRBV29-1, the J call TRBJ2-5; a weak D match, TRBD2 (5 bases). The CDR3 totals 14 residues. Germline CDR1 reads SQVTM; CDR2 reads ANQGSEA. V shed 4 bases and J shed 1 base, with 13 bases lying between them. DNA of the CDR3: TGCAGCGTTGCAGAGGAGGTGGTCCAAGAGACCCAGTACTTC. Translated, it gives CSVAEEVVQETQYF.

V and J are TRBV6-1 and TRBJ1-1; 9 bases are shared with TRBD1. CDR3 length: 15 residues. J was trimmed by 1 base and V by 5 bases; bases with no gene match: 5. The germline V gene has CDR1 MNHNS and CDR2 SASEGT. CDR3: CASSPRTGANTEAFF. CDR3 DNA sequence: TGTGCCAGCAGTCCTAGGACAGGGGCGAACACTGAAGCTTTCTTT.

The CDR3 region is CASSPPINYGYTF. The CDR3 coding sequence is TGTGCCAGCAGCCCCCCTATAAACTATGGCTACACCTTC. V usage is TRBV7-9 and J usage is TRBJ1-2, with D unclear. The V end was cut by 5 bases, the J end by 2 bases, with 9 bases between. Germline-derived CDR1 and CDR2 are SEHNR and FQNEAQ (reference sequence). CDR3 length equals 13 residues.

The rearrangement links TRBV2 to TRBJ2-7, with TRBD1 identical over 7 bases. J gave up 2 bases and V 8 bases, and 0 bases lay outside the gene matches. Germline lookup yields CDR1 SNHLY and CDR2 FYNNEI. This CDR3 is built from 11 residues. The CDR3 sequence is CASQGAYEQYF. In DNA form, the CDR3 reads TGTGCCAGCCAGGGGGCCTACGAGCAGTACTTC.

The gene calls are TRBV18 and TRBJ2-7, with TRBD1 as a possible D gene (6 bases). Trimming shortened V by 6 bases and J by 4 bases, and 16 bases separated the two germline ends. CDR3 size: 14 residues. Germline CDR1 is KGHSH and CDR2 is LQKENI. The CDR3 reads CASSLRDTRYEQYF. For the CDR3, the DNA is TGTGCCAGCTCCCTCCGGGACACCAGGTACGAGCAGTACTTC.

This chain uses TRBV7-9 with TRBJ2-1, with D perhaps matching TRBD1 (6 bases). Germline-derived CDR1 and CDR2 are SEHNR and FQNEAQ (reference sequence). The CDR3 spans 13 residues. Trimming stripped 5 bases from V and 8 bases from J, with 13 bases between. CDR3 bases: TGTGCCAGCAGCCCGAGGGGGATTCATGAGCAGTTCTTC. It encodes CASSPRGIHEQFF.

This clone was seen a handful of times. V gene TRBV7-8 combines with J gene TRBJ1-2; 8 nucleotides match TRBD1. The J segment lost 5 bases and the V segment lost 1 base, leaving 6 bases of the junction unmatched. Germline V CDR1 and CDR2: SGHVS, FQNEAQ. This CDR3 spans 15 amino acids. The CDR3 region has the DNA TGTGCCAGCAGCTTAGTAGGTGACAGGGGTTATGGCTACACCTTC. Its protein is CASSLVGDRGYGYTF.

This chain uses TRBV18 with TRBJ1-2, with TRBD1 as a possible D gene (5 bases). Germline assignment: CDR1 KGHSH and CDR2 LQKENI. V lost 4 bases and J 0 bases, leaving 12 bases between the germline ends. The CDR3 sequence is 15 residues long. DNA for the CDR3: TGTGCCAGCTCACAAGGCCAGGGCCCTAACTATGGCTACACCTTC. Translating it yields CASSQGQGPNYGYTF.

V usage is TRBV27 and J usage is TRBJ2-1; 10 bases agree with TRBD1. Germline CDR1 reads MNHEY; CDR2 reads SMNVEV (reference sequence). This CDR3 spans 15 amino acids. With V trimmed by 5 bases and J by 9 bases, 10 bases remained unmatched. The CDR3 is CASSPPGTGEAEQFF. In DNA, the CDR3 is TGTGCCAGCAGTCCCCCAGGGACAGGGGAGGCTGAGCAGTTCTTC.

The rearrangement links TRBV28 to TRBJ1-2; D gene ambiguous. Germline V lookup: CDR1 MDHEN, CDR2 SYDVKM. The CDR3 is made up of 12 amino acids. Trimming left V 6 bases short and J 4 bases short, with 9 bases between. Written as DNA, the CDR3 is TGTGCCAGCAGCTCCGCCGGCTATGGCTACACCTTC. Amino acids: CASSSAGYGYTF.

The chain uses TRBV6-1 and TRBJ1-1; tentatively, D is TRBD1 (6 bases). This CDR3 is built from 14 residues. Germline V lookup: CDR1 MNHNS, CDR2 SASEGT. V was clipped by 8 bases and J by 0 bases, with 13 bases between them. CDR3 loop: CASGRQAMNTEAFF. In DNA, the CDR3 is TGTGCCAGCGGCCGACAGGCCATGAACACTGAAGCTTTCTTT.

This chain uses TRBV19 with TRBJ2-3; a possible D gene is TRBD2 (5 bases). Looked up from germline, CDR1 is LNHDA and CDR2 is SQIVND (reference sequence). The CDR3 sequence is 15 residues long. V gave up 2 bases and J gave up 4 bases, with 13 bases separating them. CDR3 sequence: CASSIHSPGADTQYF. Here the CDR3 DNA reads TGTGCCAGTAGTATACACTCCCCCGGGGCAGATACGCAGTATTTT.